The 32 T cell receptor beta chains presented below share a single source sample, sequenced in a study of CD8 T cells in ankylosing spondylitis. TCRdb re-derived calls from the 5' RACE reads in MiXCR, one entry per CDR3 protein. The data show 200,000 to 250,000 distinct CDR3 sequences, 25% to 30% seen once. The sample comprised blood, either unsorted or a sorted T cell fraction (not recorded which). The receptors were gathered from a male donor with ankylosing spondylitis or in good health (not recorded which).

There are many counts of this clonotype. The rearrangement uses TRBV7-9 and TRBJ2-3, with D perhaps TRBD1 (6 bases). The V end lost 5 bases, the J end lost 0 bases, and 12 bases lay between the germline ends. The germline gives CDR1 SEHNR, CDR2 FQNEAQ (reference sequence). This CDR3 contains 15 residues. CDR3 residues: CASSPGQLSTDTQYF. The DNA of the CDR3 is TGTGCCAGCAGCCCCGGACAGTTAAGCACAGATACGCAGTATTTT.

This clonotype came up a few times. This chain uses TRBV12-3 or TRBV12-4 with TRBJ1-1; D remains ambiguous. The CDR3 has 14 amino acids. V shed 2 bases and J shed 3 bases, with 10 bases lying between them. In nucleotides, the CDR3 is TGTGCCAGCAGTTTACACGGCAGAGACACTGAAGCTTTCTTT. Its translation: CASSLHGRDTEAFF.

This clonotype was counted at least ten times. The rearrangement links TRBV15 to TRBJ2-3; maybe TRBD1 (8 bases). V was shortened by 6 bases and J by 1 base, with 14 bases between the two germline ends. The CDR3 has 15 residues. Germline CDR1 LNHNV, CDR2 YYDKDF (reference sequence). CDR3 in amino acids: CATRSGTGGTDTQYF. The CDR3 DNA reads as TGTGCCACCAGGAGCGGGACAGGAGGCACAGATACGCAGTATTTT.

Only one count was recorded for this clonotype. The chain carries TRBV20-1 and TRBJ1-1, with 7 bases lining up with TRBD1. The CDR3 consists of 14 residues. Germline V lookup: CDR1 DFQATT, CDR2 SNEGSKA (reference sequence). Trimming cost V 3 bases and J 3 bases; bases outside gene matches: 7. Here the CDR3 reads CSASRQGRDTEAFF. The CDR3 DNA is TGCAGTGCTAGCCGACAGGGACGGGACACTGAAGCTTTCTTT.

Many counts were recorded for this clonotype. This chain joins TRBV21-1 and TRBJ2-7; the table's D call, TRBD1, has no DNA check behind it. TRBV21-1 is designated a pseudogene. The CDR3 runs to 15 residues. The CDR3 loop is CASSMCRDSTYEQYF. The CDR3 nucleotides are TGTGCCAGCAGCATGTGCCGGGACTCCACCTACGAGCAGTACTTC.

The chain links TRBV5-8 to TRBJ1-6; TRBD1 might be the D (5 bases). Germline lookup yields CDR1 SGHTS and CDR2 YDEGEE. The length of the CDR3 is 14 residues. The V and J ends lost 3 bases and 5 bases respectively, with 9 bases between them. The CDR3: CASSYRGDNSPLHF. For the CDR3, the DNA is TGTGCCAGCAGCTACAGAGGGGATAATTCACCCCTCCACTTT.

This clonotype was seen at least ten times. The chain couples TRBV4-1 to TRBJ2-7; D may be TRBD2 (5 bases). The CDR3 sequence is 14 residues long. The V end was cut by 3 bases, the J end by 2 bases, with 11 bases between. Germline V gives CDR1 MGHRA, CDR2 YSYEKL. The CDR3 protein is CASSQGNGAYEQYF. The CDR3 DNA is TGCGCCAGCAGCCAGGGGAACGGGGCCTACGAGCAGTACTTC.

This clonotype has at least ten counts. The chain recombines TRBV18 with TRBJ2-7; 13 bases match TRBD2. In germline, CDR1 is KGHSH, CDR2 LQKENI. The CDR3 covers 16 residues. The trim removed 1 base at V and 5 bases at J, leaving 5 bases unmatched. The CDR3 here is CASSPRTSGSLDEQYF. CDR3 nucleotide sequence: TGTGCCAGCTCACCACGGACTAGCGGGAGTCTAGACGAGCAGTACTTC. The full variable domain, rest sourced from reference TRBV18 and TRBJ2-7, is NAGVMQNPRHLVRRRGQEARLRCSPMKGHSHVYWYRQLPEEGLKFMVYLQKENIIDESGMPKERFSAEFPKEGPSILRIQQVVRGDSAAYFCASSPRTSGSLDEQYFGPGTRLTVT.

This clonotype showed up many times. The CDR3 bases are TGTGCCAGCAGCCCCGGGTGGAGCGGTAAGAGCTCCTACAATGAGCAGTTCTTC. Its protein product is CASSPGWSGKSSYNEQFF. The chain has TRBV13 and TRBJ2-1, with D possibly matching TRBD2 (5 bases). V was shortened by 5 bases and J by 0 bases, with 20 bases between the two germline ends. The CDR3 loop spans 18 amino acids. Germline V lookup: CDR1 PRHDT, CDR2 FYEKMQ (reference sequence). The full variable domain, in which reference TRBV13 and TRBJ2-1 provide the parts outside the CDR3, is AAGVIQSPRHLIKEKRETATLKCYPIPRHDTVYWYQQGPGQDPQFLISFYEKMQSDKGSIPDRFSAQQFSDYHSELNMSSLELGDSALYFCASSPGWSGKSSYNEQFFGPGTRLTVL.

This clonotype was recorded at least ten times. The chain has TRBV6-5 and TRBJ2-7, with 7 bases identical to TRBD1. CDR1 is MNHEY and CDR2 is SVGAGI in the germline V gene. With V trimmed by 4 bases and J by 3 bases, 6 bases remained unmatched. The CDR3 is 14 amino acids. CDR3 sequence (DNA): TGTGCCAGCAGTTTGGGGGACAGTCTCTACGAGCAGTACTTC. This gives the protein CASSLGDSLYEQYF.

The chain carries TRBV12-3 or TRBV12-4 and TRBJ2-7; D gene uncertain. The germline V and J ends were trimmed by 7 bases and 5 bases, with 15 bases remaining between them. This CDR3 region has 13 residues. The CDR3 loop is CASKPTAAHEQYF. DNA of the CDR3: TGTGCCAGCAAACCGACCGCGGCCCACGAGCAGTACTTC.

In its sample, this clonotype was seen many times. V gene TRBV20-1 combines with J gene TRBJ2-7; the match to TRBD1 covers 9 bases. The J segment lost 5 bases and the V segment lost 7 bases, leaving 9 bases of the junction unmatched. The CDR3 has 13 amino acids. CDR1 is DFQATT, CDR2 SNEGSKA, per germline (reference sequence). The CDR3 protein is CSVTGQGRDEQYF. CDR3 in DNA: TGCAGTGTAACGGGACAGGGTCGCGACGAGCAGTACTTC.

This clonotype was detected many times. The V call is TRBV5-1, the J call TRBJ2-3, with D perhaps given as TRBD1 or TRBD2 (6 bases each). The CDR3 has 16 amino acids. Deletions cut 0 bases from V and 1 base from J, with 12 bases between. Per germline, CDR1 SGHRS and CDR2 YFSETQ. The CDR3 nucleotides read TGCGCCAGCAGCTTGGGCGGGACACATGGCACAGATACGCAGTATTTT. This codes for CASSLGGTHGTDTQYF.

This clonotype was seen many times. The rearrangement links TRBV10-1 to TRBJ2-5; 13 bases fit TRBD2. The germline CDR1 and CDR2 sequences are WNHNN and SYGVQD (reference sequence). Trimming removed 5 bases from V and 3 bases from J; junction bases left unmatched: 3. The CDR3 totals 15 residues. CDR3 loop: CASSRLAGGEETQYF. DNA for the CDR3: TGCGCCAGCAGTCGACTAGCGGGAGGAGAAGAGACCCAGTACTTC.

This clonotype was observed a handful of times. The J gene is TRBJ1-5, the V gene TRBV2, with D hard to call. In germline, CDR1 is SNHLY, CDR2 FYNNEI. V lost 4 bases and J lost 4, with 8 bases in between. This CDR3 region has 13 residues. In DNA, the CDR3 is TGTGCCAGCAGTGGCGAGGCAAATCAGCCCCAGCATTTT. Translated: CASSGEANQPQHF.

This clonotype was seen at least ten times. The rearrangement links TRBV6-5 to TRBJ2-3; possibly TRBD1 for D (6 bases). Trimming took off 4 bases at V and 0 bases at J, with 14 bases between the two ends. This CDR3 has 16 amino acids. Germline V gene data show CDR1 as MNHEY and CDR2 as SVGAGI. CDR3 protein: CASSFAQGTSTDTQYF. The CDR3 DNA sequence: TGTGCCAGCAGTTTTGCTCAGGGGACGAGCACAGATACGCAGTATTTT.

The rearrangement uses TRBV29-1 and TRBJ1-1; 7 bases agree with TRBD1. This CDR3 contains 11 residues. The V gene's germline CDR1 is SQVTM and CDR2 ANQGSEA. J was trimmed by 8 bases and V by 6 bases; bases with no gene match: 6. The CDR3 is CSVGGTEEAFF. CDR3 nucleotide sequence: TGCAGCGTGGGGGGGACAGAAGAAGCTTTCTTT. The whole variable domain, filled in from reference TRBV29-1 and TRBJ1-1, reads SAVISQKPSRDICQRGTSLTIQCQVDSQVTMMFWYRQQPGQSLTLIATANQGSEATYESGFVIDKFPISRPNLTFSTLTVSNMSPEDSSIYLCSVGGTEEAFFGQGTRLTVV.

This clonotype was seen a single time. V usage is TRBV6-5 and J usage is TRBJ1-5; 12 nucleotides match TRBD1. The V and J ends lost 0 bases and 6 bases, in that order; junction bases with no gene match: 9. The CDR3 is 18 residues long. Germline CDR1 and CDR2: MNHEY and SVGAGI. DNA for the CDR3: TGTGCCAGCAGTTACTCGAGACCCGGGACAGGGGGCGGTCAGCCCCAGCATTTT. It translates to CASSYSRPGTGGGQPQHF.

In this sample, this clonotype turned up many times. The rearrangement uses TRBV7-2 and TRBJ2-2; D gene unclear. The CDR3 extends over 16 amino acids. In germline, CDR1 is SGHTA, CDR2 FQGNSA. Trimming cost V 1 base and J 2 bases, with 11 bases left between them. CDR3 sequence: CASSLGVLRNTGELFF. The CDR3 DNA reads TGTGCCAGCAGCTTAGGGGTACTCCGAAACACCGGGGAGCTGTTTTTT. Looking up the rest from reference TRBV7-2 and TRBJ2-2 gives the full variable domain: GAGVSQSPSNKVTEKGKDVELRCDPISGHTALYWYRQSLGQGLEFLIYFQGNSAPDKSGLPSDRFSAERTGGSVSTLTIQRTQQEDSAVYLCASSLGVLRNTGELFFGEGSRLTVL.

The chain carries TRBV20-1 and TRBJ2-2, with D tentatively TRBD1 (5 bases). The germline CDR1 and CDR2 sequences are DFQATT and SNEGSKA (reference sequence). The CDR3 covers 15 residues. Between the trimmed V and J ends, which lost 1 base and 6 bases, there was a span of 15 bases. The CDR3 sequence is CSARAPLGAAGELFF. Written as DNA, the CDR3 is TGCAGTGCTAGAGCCCCCCTAGGGGCTGCCGGGGAGCTGTTTTTT.

This sequence joins TRBV20-1 and TRBJ2-2, with 8 bases fitting TRBD1. CDR1 is DFQATT, CDR2 SNEGSKA, per germline (reference sequence). V shed 6 bases and J 6 bases; nucleotides not matched to a gene: 9. This CDR3 spans 14 amino acids. The DNA of the CDR3 is TGCAGTGCGAGCCAGGGGGCGACGGCCGGGGAGCTGTTTTTT. This codes for CSASQGATAGELFF.

The table lists this clonotype with many counts. The CDR3 protein is CASSQTNRVQGDTQYF. The DNA for the CDR3 is TGTGCCAGCAGCCAGACGAACAGGGTTCAAGGAGATACGCAGTATTTT. V and J are TRBV3-1 and TRBJ2-3; D is possibly TRBD1 (6 bases). CDR1 is LGHDT and CDR2 is YNNKEL in the germline V gene (reference sequence). The CDR3 is 16 residues long. V lost 3 bases to trimming and J lost 5 bases, with 18 bases between them.

Ten or more counts support this clonotype. The chain links TRBV5-5 to TRBJ2-7; D call uncertain. The V end was cut by 4 bases, the J end by 5 bases, with 10 bases between. Germline CDR1 reads SGHKS; CDR2 reads YYEKEE (reference sequence). The CDR3 runs to 12 residues. The CDR3: CASSVGFNEQYF. CDR3 in DNA: TGTGCCAGCAGCGTGGGGTTCAACGAGCAGTACTTC.

Remarks on this clonotype: The conserved phenylalanine or tryptophan normally closing the CDR3 is absent here, so this likely arose from a read error. The V call is TRBV29-1, the J call TRBJ2-6; 7 bases agree with TRBD1. The germline V gene has CDR1 SQVTM and CDR2 ANQGSEA. V lost 1 base, J lost 0 bases, and 9 bases stayed unmatched. The CDR3 is 18 residues long. The CDR3: CSVEVPRDSSSGANVLTL. CDR3 nucleotide sequence: TGCAGCGTTGAAGTCCCAAGGGACAGCAGCTCTGGGGCCAACGTCCTGACTCTC.

V usage is TRBV20-1 and J usage is TRBJ2-7; D possibly corresponds to TRBD1 (5 bases). Germline-derived CDR1 and CDR2 are DFQATT and SNEGSKA (reference sequence). Between the trimmed V and J ends, which lost 5 bases and 0 bases, there was a span of 11 bases. CDR3 length: 13 residues. In DNA, the CDR3 is TGCAGTGCTCTCTTAGACAGCTCCTACGAGCAGTACTTC. Translated, it gives CSALLDSSYEQYF.

The genes are TRBV5-6 and TRBJ2-2, with D unclear. The germline gives CDR1 SGHDT, CDR2 YYEEEE. The CDR3 consists of 14 residues. The germline V and J ends were trimmed by 2 bases and 8 bases, with 13 bases remaining between them. The CDR3 DNA reads as TGTGCCAGCAGCTTCGCCGTAAGTGCTGGGGAGCTGTTTTTT. Amino acid sequence: CASSFAVSAGELFF.

V usage is TRBV9 and J usage is TRBJ2-2, with no clear D. Germline loops: CDR1 SGDLS, CDR2 YYNGEE. The CDR3 sequence is 16 residues long. The ends were cut back, 0 bases at V and 0 bases at J, with 9 bases in the middle. Here the CDR3 reads CASSVGYSPNTGELFF. The CDR3 coding sequence is TGTGCCAGCAGCGTAGGATATTCACCGAACACCGGGGAGCTGTTTTTT. Full variable domain (rest looked up from reference TRBV9 and TRBJ2-2): DSGVTQTPKHLITATGQRVTLRCSPRSGDLSVYWYQQSLDQGLQFLIQYYNGEERAKGNILERFSAQQFPDLHSELNLSSLELGDSALYFCASSVGYSPNTGELFFGEGSRLTVL.

V is TRBV3-1 and J is TRBJ1-4; D gene uncertain. From germline, CDR1 is LGHDT and CDR2 YNNKEL (reference sequence). V lost 4 bases, J lost 5 bases, and 14 bases lay in between. The CDR3 covers 15 residues. The CDR3: CASSPLRTGNEKLFF. CDR3 DNA sequence: TGTGCCAGCAGCCCTCTTAGGACGGGAAATGAAAAACTGTTTTTT.

The chain couples TRBV29-1 to TRBJ2-7; a weak D match, TRBD1 (6 bases). The CDR3 spans 12 residues. Deletions cut 4 bases from V and 3 bases from J, with 10 bases between. Germline V gene data show CDR1 as SQVTM and CDR2 as ANQGSEA. The CDR3: CSVAQGIYEQYF. The CDR3 bases are TGCAGCGTTGCCCAGGGGATCTACGAGCAGTACTTC.

This clonotype was found a few times. The chain is built from TRBV20-1 and TRBJ2-7; D call uncertain. The CDR3 covers 13 residues. Per the germline V gene, CDR1 is DFQATT and CDR2 is SNEGSKA (reference sequence). Trimming shortened V by 3 bases and J by 2 bases, and 11 bases separated the two germline ends. The CDR3 region is CSARPTIAYEQYF. The CDR3 DNA follows: TGCAGTGCTAGGCCCACCATCGCCTACGAGCAGTACTTC.

This clonotype was detected many times. The chain joins TRBV20-1 to TRBJ1-1, with D possibly being TRBD1 (5 bases). Trimming pared 1 base from V and 1 base from J, leaving 13 bases between. CDR1 is DFQATT and CDR2 is SNEGSKA in the germline V gene (reference sequence). CDR3 length: 15 amino acids. The CDR3 DNA is TGCAGTGCTAGAGGTATAACAGGTGAGAACACTGAAGCTTTCTTT. This codes for CSARGITGENTEAFF.

This clonotype was seen repeatedly, ten times or more. V is TRBV5-6 and J is TRBJ2-3; TRBD2 matches 8 bases. Germline CDR1 is SGHDT and CDR2 is YYEEEE. This CDR3 region has 16 residues. Unmatched junction bases numbered 5, after V lost 0 bases and J lost 2 bases. The chain's CDR3 is CASSLEVAGNTDTQYF. CDR3 nucleotides: TGTGCCAGCAGCTTGGAGGTAGCGGGAAACACAGATACGCAGTATTTT.